Below are 28 T cell receptor beta chains sequenced from a single sample in a study of shared clonotypes between healthy human individuals. Produced via immunoSEQ multiplex PCR; TCRdb's table is partial and in-frame only. The sample holds about 600,000 clones, 95% to 98% seen once. It was CD45RO-negative cells, positively selected for CCR7, that made up naive CD8 cells, with terminally differentiated effector memory CD45RA+ cells excluded. Input material: naive CD8+ T cells sorted from blood. The receptors shown here come from a man aged 25-45 years in good health.

The chain links TRBV9 to TRBJ2-1; D is unclear. V was pared by 4 bases and J by 9 bases, with 11 bases between. Germline V gene data show CDR1 as SGDLS and CDR2 as YYNGEE. This CDR3 region has 12 residues. The CDR3 DNA sequence: TGTGCCAGCAGCCTCCGTCAGAGTGAGCAGTTCTTC. It yields the protein CASSLRQSEQFF.

The chain carries TRBV13 and TRBJ2-7; 7 nucleotides align to TRBD2. V lost 5 bases, J lost 3 bases, and 7 bases stayed unmatched. The germline V gene encodes CDR1 PRHDT and CDR2 FYEKMQ (reference sequence). This CDR3 has 14 residues. CDR3 residues: CASSPGLADYEQYF. The CDR3 DNA sequence: TGTGCCAGCAGCCCCGGGCTAGCGGACTACGAGCAGTACTTC.

The rearrangement uses TRBV5-4 and TRBJ2-7, with D possibly being TRBD1 (5 bases). Trimming removed 4 bases at V and 2 bases at J, with 13 bases between. Germline V gene data show CDR1 as SGHNT and CDR2 as YYREEE (reference sequence). The CDR3 totals 14 residues. CDR3 nucleotides: TGTGCCAGCAGCGCAGTGGACAATGCCTACGAGCAGTACTTC. This gives the protein CASSAVDNAYEQYF.

V and J are TRBV13 and TRBJ2-5; maybe TRBD1 (7 bases). The CDR3 is made up of 13 amino acids. Between the trimmed V and J ends, which lost 4 bases and 5 bases, there was a span of 11 bases. Germline CDR1 reads PRHDT; CDR2 reads FYEKMQ (reference sequence). This chain's CDR3 is CASSSPGGETQYF. As DNA, the CDR3 is TGTGCCAGCAGCTCCCCAGGGGGGGAGACCCAGTACTTC.

The chain is built from TRBV9 and TRBJ2-7; weak D call: TRBD1 (5 bases). The CDR3 consists of 14 residues. The V end was cut by 6 bases, the J end by 4 bases, with 17 bases between. The germline CDR1 and CDR2 sequences are SGDLS and YYNGEE. CDR3 in DNA: TGTGCCAGCACCGAGACAGACTCCAATTACGAGCAGTACTTC. Encoded protein: CASTETDSNYEQYF.

The chain has TRBV28 and TRBJ1-5, with D uncertain. CDR1 is MDHEN, CDR2 SYDVKM, per germline. V dropped 6 bases and J dropped 5 bases, with 8 bases sitting between them. The CDR3 length is 12 residues. The CDR3 sequence: CASSLLYQPQHF. The DNA of the CDR3 is TGTGCCAGCAGCCTGTTGTATCAGCCCCAGCATTTT.

This rearrangement joins TRBV7-2 to TRBJ2-1, with 7 bases aligning to TRBD1. Germline-derived CDR1 and CDR2 are SGHTA and FQGNSA. J lost 7 bases, V lost 5 bases, and 5 bases had no gene match. The CDR3 extends over 13 amino acids. The CDR3 here is CASSVTGANEQFF. CDR3 nucleotide sequence: TGTGCCAGCAGCGTAACAGGGGCGAATGAGCAGTTCTTC.

This clone was seen only once. This chain uses TRBV9 with TRBJ2-2; D possibly corresponds to TRBD2 (5 bases). With 3 bases removed from V and 4 bases from J, the gap between germline ends came to 16 bases. CDR3 length: 16 amino acids. The germline CDR1 and CDR2 sequences are SGDLS and YYNGEE. CDR3 sequence reads: CASSAYRDPSTGELFF. CDR3 in DNA: TGTGCCAGCAGCGCTTACCGGGATCCGTCCACCGGGGAGCTGTTTTTT.

The chain joins TRBV6-5 to TRBJ1-5; 7 nucleotides agree with TRBD1. The V gene's germline CDR1 is MNHEY and CDR2 SVGAGI. V gave up 0 bases and J gave up 1 base; unmatched junction bases: 0. This CDR3 is built from 15 residues. The CDR3 protein is CASSYSQGSNQPQHF. The CDR3, as DNA: TGTGCCAGCAGTTACTCACAGGGGAGCAATCAGCCCCAGCATTTT.

The V and J genes are TRBV2 and TRBJ2-7; D could derive from TRBD1 or TRBD2 (5 bases each). The CDR3 is made up of 14 amino acids. V shed 3 bases and J shed 4 bases, with 13 bases lying between them. Per germline, CDR1 SNHLY and CDR2 FYNNEI. The DNA of the CDR3 is TGTGCCAGCAGTGATTCCGAATGGGGGTACGAGCAGTACTTC. Its translation: CASSDSEWGYEQYF.

The rearrangement links TRBV30 to TRBJ2-5; D unresolved. The germline CDR1 and CDR2 sequences are GTSNPN and SVGIG (reference sequence). V gave up 3 bases and J gave up 5 bases, with 10 bases separating them. The CDR3 length is 12 residues. CDR3 loop: CAWSATGETQYF. The CDR3 coding sequence is TGTGCCTGGAGCGCCACCGGGGAGACCCAGTACTTC.

V is TRBV4-1 and J is TRBJ1-3; D gene uncertain. CDR1 and CDR2 from the germline V gene are MGHRA and YSYEKL. This CDR3 region has 15 residues. Trimming took 0 bases from V and 0 from J, leaving 6 bases between them. The CDR3 DNA follows: TGCGCCAGCAGCCAAGATCTGAGCTCTGGAAACACCATATATTTT. Translated: CASSQDLSSGNTIYF.

V and J are TRBV5-1 and TRBJ1-5, with a possible D match to TRBD1 (6 bases). The length of the CDR3 is 15 residues. The germline V and J ends were trimmed by 0 bases and 6 bases, with 13 bases remaining between them. The germline gives CDR1 SGHRS, CDR2 YFSETQ. The chain's CDR3 is CASSLAGQFLQPQHF. The DNA of the CDR3 is TGCGCCAGCAGCTTGGCCGGACAGTTTCTTCAGCCCCAGCATTTT.

The genes are TRBV10-3 and TRBJ2-1; 7 bases line up with TRBD2. The CDR3 is made up of 13 amino acids. J lost 5 bases, V lost 7 bases, and 5 bases had no gene match. Looked up from germline, CDR1 is ENHRY and CDR2 is SYGVKD. The CDR3 sequence is CAIKAGRDNEQFF. In DNA, the CDR3 is TGTGCCATCAAGGCTGGGAGGGACAATGAGCAGTTCTTC.

The rearrangement joins TRBV11-2 to TRBJ2-2; TRBD2 aligns across 9 bases. Germline assignment: CDR1 SGHAT and CDR2 FQNNGV. V gave up 0 bases and J gave up 8 bases; unmatched junction bases: 7. The CDR3 sequence is 16 residues long. The CDR3 is CASSLEIAGAMGELFF. DNA of the CDR3: TGTGCCAGCAGCTTAGAGATAGCGGGAGCCATGGGGGAGCTGTTTTTT.

The J gene is TRBJ2-7, the V gene TRBV29-1, with D unresolved. This CDR3 spans 15 amino acids. CDR1 SQVTM and CDR2 ANQGSEA come from the germline V gene. The ends were cut back, 0 bases at V and 2 bases at J, with 14 bases in the middle. The CDR3 here is CSVEDRKHTPYEQYF. CDR3 DNA: TGCAGCGTTGAAGATCGTAAGCATACACCCTACGAGCAGTACTTC.

The rearrangement links TRBV4-3 to TRBJ2-1; D uncertain. Germline lookup yields CDR1 LGHNA and CDR2 YSLEER. Trimming cost V 1 base and J 8 bases, with 18 bases left between them. The CDR3 has 16 amino acids. DNA of the CDR3: TGCGCCAGCAGCCAAGGAATCAAGGTTTCAACCGATGAGCAGTTCTTC. It yields the protein CASSQGIKVSTDEQFF.

With respect to this clone: Other DNA sequences within the sample encode an identical CDR3. The J gene is TRBJ1-1, the V gene TRBV29-1, with no clear D. The germline V gene has CDR1 SQVTM and CDR2 ANQGSEA. V gave up 6 bases and J gave up 0 bases, with 8 bases separating them. CDR3 length equals 12 residues. CDR3 loop: CSVVTLNTEAFF. The CDR3 nucleotides are TGCAGCGTGGTGACACTGAACACTGAAGCTTTCTTT.

The genes are TRBV29-1 and TRBJ2-7; D is perhaps TRBD1 or TRBD2 (6 bases each). Germline CDR1 SQVTM, CDR2 ANQGSEA. The CDR3 is 16 amino acids. V lost 4 bases and J 0 bases, leaving 19 bases between the germline ends. The CDR3 DNA reads TGCAGCGTTGTAGGGGGGCATGGGGATTTCTCCTACGAGCAGTACTTC. Amino acids: CSVVGGHGDFSYEQYF.

The rearrangement uses TRBV15 and TRBJ2-7, with 7 bases matching TRBD2. After removal of 5 bases from V and 4 bases from J, the junction contained 8 bases not matched to a gene. Per the germline V gene, CDR1 is LNHNV and CDR2 is YYDKDF (reference sequence). The CDR3 is 14 residues long. The CDR3, as DNA: TGTGCCACCAGCTCAAGACTAGCTGGGTACGAGCAGTACTTC. Its translation is CATSSRLAGYEQYF.

This rearrangement joins TRBV7-9 to TRBJ2-1; D unresolved. The CDR3 totals 11 residues. Trimming removed 1 base at V and 10 bases at J, with 5 bases between. Per germline, CDR1 SEHNR and CDR2 FQNEAQ (reference sequence). The CDR3: CASSLGEEQFF. The CDR3 DNA reads TGTGCCAGCAGCTTAGGAGAGGAGCAGTTCTTC.

The chain joins TRBV5-4 to TRBJ1-1, with TRBD1 as a possible D gene (6 bases). Germline CDR1 is SGHNT and CDR2 is YYREEE (reference sequence). V lost 5 bases to trimming and J lost 4 bases, with 12 bases between them. CDR3 length: 13 residues. CDR3 region: CASSPPGVTEAFF. The DNA of the CDR3 is TGTGCCAGCAGTCCTCCAGGGGTCACTGAAGCTTTCTTT.

This clone was seen just once. The CDR3, as DNA: TGTGCCACCAGGGGGCCGGACACCGGGGAGCTGTTTTTT. This translates into CATRGPDTGELFF. The J gene is TRBJ2-2, the V gene TRBV15; D may be TRBD1 (5 bases). Between the trimmed V and J ends, which lost 6 bases and 3 bases, there was a span of 8 bases. Germline lookup yields CDR1 LNHNV and CDR2 YYDKDF (reference sequence). The CDR3 sequence is 13 residues long.

The chain couples TRBV21-1 to TRBJ2-4; the table's D call of TRBD2 was not tested on the DNA. TRBV21-1 is designated a pseudogene. This CDR3 region has 16 residues. The CDR3 loop is CASSKRVILAKNIQYF. CDR3 sequence (DNA): TGTGCCAGCAGCAAGCGGGTTATTTTAGCCAAAAACATTCAGTACTTC.

This chain links TRBV7-3 with TRBJ2-3; no definite D call. Germline V gives CDR1 SGHTA, CDR2 FQGTGA. The V gene lost 2 bases and the J gene lost 6 bases, with 15 bases spanning the gap. This CDR3 contains 15 residues. CDR3 bases: TGTGCCAGCAGCTTAGGAACAAGTTGGCGCGATACGCAGTATTTT. Protein product: CASSLGTSWRDTQYF.

As DNA, the CDR3 is TGTGCCAGCAGCCGCGCCGGGACAGGGATTCTAAGTGAAAAACTGTTTTTT. Amino acid sequence: CASSRAGTGILSEKLFF. The rearrangement joins TRBV28 to TRBJ1-4, with TRBD1 matching 9 bases. The CDR3 is 17 residues long. The ends lost 6 bases at V and 7 bases at J; junction bases unmatched: 15. Germline assignment: CDR1 MDHEN and CDR2 SYDVKM. Full variable domain (missing parts from reference TRBV28 and TRBJ1-4): DVKVTQSSRYLVKRTGEKVFLECVQDMDHENMFWYRQDPGLGLRLIYFSYDVKMKEKGDIPEGYSVSREKKERFSLILESASTNQTSMYLCASSRAGTGILSEKLFFGSGTQLSVL.

The genes are TRBV4-1 and TRBJ1-2; 8 bases align to TRBD1. The CDR3 is 16 amino acids. CDR1 and CDR2 from the germline V gene are MGHRA and YSYEKL. Unmatched junction bases numbered 10, after V lost 0 bases and J lost 7 bases. This CDR3 is CASSQELGVQGVGYTF. CDR3 sequence (DNA): TGCGCCAGCAGCCAAGAGTTGGGGGTACAGGGGGTTGGCTACACCTTC.

The chain recombines TRBV29-1 with TRBJ2-7, with a possible D match to TRBD2 (5 bases). The CDR3 is 12 residues long. Trimming removed 0 bases from V and 7 bases from J, with 10 bases in between. Germline CDR1 SQVTM, CDR2 ANQGSEA. CDR3 nucleotides: TGCAGCGTTGAAGATCTCGGGGTAGAGCAGTACTTC. Protein product: CSVEDLGVEQYF.